What follows describes a single T cell receptor beta chain. The authors' processing: Reference gene primers were amplified, and this amplification served to estimate nucleated cell counts. TCRdb keeps only in-frame clones here, not all; method: immunoSEQ multiplex PCR. That table gives V, J and clone size, and the DNA gave D and trimming. There are 50,000 to 65,000 clones in the sample; 85% to 90% occur only once, and roughly 4.5% lies in the top ten. This sample is part of a study of blood T cell repertoires in COVID-19. The overall study: Samples representing acute and convalescent COVID-19 were sourced from the United States, Italy and Spain. T cells, B-cell-depleted T cells, or PBMCs provided the cDNA or gDNA that served as material.

J was trimmed by 2 bases and V by 1 base; bases with no gene match: 18. The germline CDR1 and CDR2 sequences are LNHNV and YYDKDF (reference sequence). The CDR3 runs 20 residues. The sequence was collected from a man aged 40-49 years with active COVID-19. The sequencing sample was made of peripheral blood. The genes are TRBV15 and TRBJ2-7, with 9 bases lining up with TRBD1. The CDR3 DNA reads TGTGCCACCAGCAGAGCAATTGTGGGGACAGGGACTCATTGGGCCTACGAGCAGTACTTC. Residues: CATSRAIVGTGTHWAYEQYF.